This is a list of T cell receptor beta chains from one sample in a study of molecular identifiers for immune sequencing clone quantification. TCRdb used MiXCR to reprocess the PCR reads, holding one entry per CDR3 protein. The repertoire holds 70,000 to 95,000 distinct CDR3 sequences, with roughly 19% as singletons. Sequences were obtained from naive CD8+ T cells from blood, with Jurkat cell RNA spiked in. The receptor source for this set is a human donor in good health. Some libraries in this study had Jurkat cell RNA spiked in. Each CDR3 is given with its conserved first and last residue. The D gene is left open where the match is weak. A clone size is listed for some rows: how often the clone was seen (once, few, many), or a class if it is expanded.

size	V	J	D	CDR3	DNA
many	TRBV30	TRBJ2-7	-	CAWSYLGGPTYEQYF	TGTGCCTGGAGTTACCTCGGTGGTCCTACCTACGAGCAGTACTTC
many	TRBV5-6	TRBJ2-3	TRBD1	CASSGGTGGSTDTQYF	TGTGCCAGCAGCGGCGGGACAGGGGGCAGCACAGATACGCAGTATTTT
-	TRBV7-9	TRBJ2-1	TRBD2	CASSPTGTTSYNEQFF	TGTGCCAGCAGCCCTACCGGGACTACCTCCTACAATGAGCAGTTCTTC
many	TRBV6-2/TRBV6-3	TRBJ2-6	-	CASSYGVSGANVLTF	TGTGCCAGCAGTTACGGTGTCTCTGGGGCCAACGTCCTGACTTTC
many	TRBV27	TRBJ2-5	-	CASRGEYQETQYF	TGTGCCAGCAGGGGGGAGTACCAAGAGACCCAGTACTTC
many	TRBV23-1	TRBJ2-7	-	CASSLRSRSKEDEQYF	TGCGCCAGCAGTCTTCGGTCCAGGTCGAAGGAGGACGAGCAGTACTTC
many	TRBV27	TRBJ1-1	TRBD1	CASRLTGVGTEAFF	TGTGCCAGCAGGCTGACAGGGGTAGGCACTGAAGCTTTCTTT
many	TRBV7-9	TRBJ1-3	TRBD1	CASSTGTGSGNTIYF	TGTGCCAGCAGCACAGGGACAGGCTCTGGAAACACCATATATTTT
many	TRBV6-2/TRBV6-3	TRBJ2-5	-	CASSYSIREQETQYF	TGTGCCAGCAGTTACTCGATCCGGGAACAAGAGACCCAGTACTTC
many	TRBV12-3/TRBV12-4	TRBJ1-2	TRBD1	CASRYWTGGVYGYTF	TGTGCCAGCAGATATTGGACAGGGGGAGTCTATGGCTACACCTTC
many	TRBV7-9	TRBJ1-1	TRBD1	CASSSTGYGYTEAFF	TGTGCCAGCAGCTCGACAGGGTATGGGTACACTGAAGCTTTCTTT
-	TRBV7-6	TRBJ2-7	TRBD2	CASSLGTSGVFYEQYF	TGTGCCAGCAGCTTAGGAACTAGCGGGGTGTTCTACGAGCAGTACTTC
many	TRBV4-1	TRBJ1-5	-	CASSQVAGNQPQHF	TGCGCCAGCAGCCAAGTTGCAGGGAATCAGCCCCAGCATTTT
-	TRBV15	TRBJ2-1	TRBD2	CATSELAGDYNEQFF	TGTGCCACCAGCGAACTAGCGGGAGACTACAATGAGCAGTTCTTC
many	TRBV20-1	TRBJ1-1	-	CSANKGGTEAFF	TGCAGTGCTAACAAGGGGGGCACTGAAGCTTTCTTT